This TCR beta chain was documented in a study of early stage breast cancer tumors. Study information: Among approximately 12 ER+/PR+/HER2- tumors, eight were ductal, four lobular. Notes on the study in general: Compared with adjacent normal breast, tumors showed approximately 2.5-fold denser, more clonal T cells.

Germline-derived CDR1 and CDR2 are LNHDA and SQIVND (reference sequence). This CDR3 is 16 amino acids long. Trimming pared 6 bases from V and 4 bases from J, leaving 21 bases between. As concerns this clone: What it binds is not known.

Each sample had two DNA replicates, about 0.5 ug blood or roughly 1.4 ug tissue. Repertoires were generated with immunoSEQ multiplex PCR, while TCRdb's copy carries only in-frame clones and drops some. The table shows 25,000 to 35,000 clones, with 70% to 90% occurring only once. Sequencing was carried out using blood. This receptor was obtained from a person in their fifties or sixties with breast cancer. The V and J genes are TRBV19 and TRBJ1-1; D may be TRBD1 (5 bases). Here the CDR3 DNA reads TGTGCCAGTAGCCCCGGTCAGGGCGGGCATGGCACTGAAGCTTTCTTT. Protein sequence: CASSPGQGGHGTEAFF.